Presented here are 6 T cell receptor beta chains from one specimen sequenced in a study of T cell clonality in common variable immunodeficiency. The antigens of these receptors remain unknown. Broader study findings: Common variable immunodeficiency TCR beta sequences reportedly had fewer deletions and N-nucleotide insertions.

Profiled with immunoSEQ multiplex PCR; TCRdb holds only in-frame clones, not every one. The record shows more than 35,000 clones for this sample, with no singletons present. Source material: peripheral blood mononuclear cells. These receptors were obtained from a human donor with common variable immunodeficiency.

This clone came up many times. With the read ending 3 residues before the CDR3 end, the germline J gene is used to fill in that end. This rearrangement joins TRBV30 to TRBJ1-1; no firm D call. The CDR3 contains 11 residues. V lost 0 bases to trimming and J lost 7 bases, with 6 bases between them. Germline lookup yields CDR1 GTSNPN and CDR2 SVGIG (reference sequence). CDR3 residues: CAWSVYGEAFF. The CDR3 bases that were read are TGTGCCTGGAGTGTATACGGTGAA. The variable domain in full, completed from reference TRBV30 and TRBJ1-1, reads SQTIHQWPATLVQPVGSPLSLECTVEGTSNPNLYWYRQAAGRGLQLLFYSVGIGQISSEVPQNLSASRPQDRQFILSSKKLLLSDSGFYLCAWSVYGEAFFGQGTRLTVV.

This clone has ten or more counts. The read falls 3 residues short of the CDR3 end, and the missing part is taken from the germline J gene. The rearrangement uses TRBV6-2 or TRBV6-3 and TRBJ1-1, with 7 bases identical to TRBD1. Germline CDR1 MNHEY, CDR2 SVGEGT. J lost 2 bases, V lost 6 bases, and 12 bases had no gene match. The CDR3 length is 16 residues. The CDR3 spells CASSFVPGQRNTEAFF. The sequenced part of the CDR3 DNA is TGTGCCAGCAGCTTCGTCCCGGGACAGAGAAACACTGAA.

This clone was recorded many times. The CDR3 is cut off 3 residues early in the read; its end comes from the germline J gene. The V gene is TRBV7-3, the J gene TRBJ2-3, with 12 bases fitting TRBD2. CDR3 length equals 16 residues. Germline CDR1 is SGHTA and CDR2 is FQGTGA. The ends lost 5 bases at V and 2 bases at J; junction bases unmatched: 5. The DNA read from the CDR3 is TGTGCCAGCAGCGCACTAGCGGGAGGCATCACAGATACG. This sequence encodes CASSALAGGITDT. From start to end, the CDR3 is CASSALAGGITDTQYF.

This clone was counted only a few times. The missing CDR3 end, 3 residues past where the read stops, is filled in from the germline J gene. The chain is built from TRBV7-8 and TRBJ1-3; D not certain. Looked up from germline, CDR1 is SGHVS and CDR2 is FQNEAQ. V was pared by 1 base and J by 0 bases, with 10 bases between. This CDR3 has 16 residues. The chain's CDR3 is CASSLGPGPSGNTIYF. Partial CDR3 DNA: TGTGCCAGCAGCTTAGGCCCAGGCCCCTCTGGAAACACC.

This clone was counted only a few times. The read terminates 3 residues before the CDR3 end, so the remaining end is supplied by the germline J gene. The chain uses TRBV19 and TRBJ2-2; D is perhaps TRBD2 (5 bases). The germline V gene has CDR1 LNHDA and CDR2 SQIVND (reference sequence). This CDR3 is 14 amino acids long. V lost 7 bases and J 5 bases, leaving 14 bases between the germline ends. The CDR3 DNA, read in part, is TGTGCCAGTACCCTCGGACCGGGGACCGGGGAG. Protein product: CASTLGPGTGE. The full-length CDR3 reads as CASTLGPGTGELFF.

This clone has at least ten counts. The CDR3 end is not reached by the read, which stops 3 residues before it; the germline J gene fills it in. The chain recombines TRBV5-1 with TRBJ2-3, with 8 nucleotides matching TRBD1. V lost 6 bases and J lost 5; bases outside the gene matches: 11. The length of the CDR3 is 15 residues. Per the germline V gene, CDR1 is SGHRS and CDR2 is YFSETQ. CDR3 residues: CASTSFQGAEDTQYF. The sequenced part of the CDR3 DNA is TGCGCCAGCACCTCCTTTCAGGGGGCGGAAGATACG.